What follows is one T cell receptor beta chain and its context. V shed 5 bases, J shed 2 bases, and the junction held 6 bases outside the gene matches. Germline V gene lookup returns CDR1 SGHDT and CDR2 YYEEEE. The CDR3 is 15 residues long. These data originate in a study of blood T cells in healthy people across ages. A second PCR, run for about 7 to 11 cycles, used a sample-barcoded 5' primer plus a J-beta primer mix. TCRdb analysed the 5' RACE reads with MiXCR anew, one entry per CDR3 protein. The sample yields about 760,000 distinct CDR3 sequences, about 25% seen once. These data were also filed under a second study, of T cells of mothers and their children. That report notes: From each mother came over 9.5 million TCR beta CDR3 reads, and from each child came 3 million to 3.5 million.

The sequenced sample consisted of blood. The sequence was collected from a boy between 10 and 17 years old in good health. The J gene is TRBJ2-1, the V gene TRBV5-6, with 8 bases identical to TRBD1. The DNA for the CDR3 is TGTGCCAGCAGTACCCGGGACAGGCCCTACAATGAGCAGTTCTTC. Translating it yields CASSTRDRPYNEQFF.